These T cell receptor beta chains were read from a single sample in a study of blood T cell repertoires in COVID-19. Sequenced by immunoSEQ multiplex PCR; TCRdb stores in-frame clones only, minus some. The sample holds some 360,000 clones, 88% seen once. Sequenced sample: PBMCs or T cells enriched from blood (not recorded which). Every receptor here comes from a woman aged 25 to 39 who had been exposed to COVID-19. Both conserved end residues are part of each CDR3. The D gene is left open where the match is weak. The size field is filled for only some rows; it gives once, few, many or a size class.

V gene	clone size	J gene	D gene	CDR3 protein	CDR3 DNA
TRBV30	NA	TRBJ1-2	TRBD1	CAWRPIQGAYGYTF	TGTGCCTGGAGGCCCATCCAGGGGGCCTATGGCTACACCTTC
TRBV5-6	NA	TRBJ2-5	NA	CASSLRTGVGETQYF	TGTGCCAGCAGCTTGCGGACGGGAGTTGGGGAGACCCAGTACTTC
TRBV7-8	few	TRBJ2-1	NA	CASSKQRGTHEQFF	TGTGCCAGCAGCAAACAAAGGGGCACGCATGAGCAGTTCTTC
TRBV3-1/TRBV3-2	NA	TRBJ2-7	TRBD1	CASSQGTGYEQYF	TGTGCCAGCAGCCAAGGGACAGGCTACGAGCAGTACTTC
TRBV11-2	NA	TRBJ2-5	NA	CASSREAPIQETQYF	TGTGCCAGCAGCAGAGAGGCCCCGATCCAAGAGACCCAGTACTTC
TRBV10-1	NA	TRBJ2-1	NA	CASSPSGSIYEQFF	TGCGCCAGCAGTCCCTCCGGGAGCATCTATGAGCAGTTCTTC
TRBV3-1/TRBV3-2	NA	TRBJ2-2	NA	CASSQDLGLPPGGELFF	TGTGCCAGCAGCCAAGACCTAGGACTCCCGCCAGGCGGGGAGCTGTTTTTT
TRBV28	NA	TRBJ1-2	NA	CASSTTGVGSYGYTF	TGTGCCAGCAGTACAACAGGTGTGGGATCCTATGGCTACACCTTC
TRBV5-6	NA	TRBJ1-1	TRBD1	CASSPPGQKNTEAFF	TGTGCCAGCAGCCCTCCGGGACAGAAAAACACTGAAGCTTTCTTT
TRBV11-3	NA	TRBJ2-5	NA	CASSFAGGSGTQYF	TGTGCCAGCAGCTTTGCTGGCGGGTCTGGGACCCAGTACTTC
TRBV11-2	NA	TRBJ2-3	TRBD1	CASSSWDRGLTDTQYF	TGTGCCAGCAGCTCCTGGGACAGAGGACTTACAGATACGCAGTATTTT
TRBV14	NA	TRBJ2-7	TRBD2	CASSARLAGGPGEQYF	TGTGCCAGCAGCGCACGACTAGCGGGAGGGCCCGGGGAGCAGTACTTC
TRBV5-1	NA	TRBJ2-4	NA	CASSPAGVQGQNIQYF	TGCGCCAGCAGCCCGGCTGGGGTCCAGGGCCAAAACATTCAGTACTTC
TRBV6-5	NA	TRBJ2-5	TRBD2	CASSQRLAGETQYF	TGTGCCAGCAGCCAAAGACTAGCGGGAGAGACCCAGTACTTC
TRBV5-8	NA	TRBJ1-5	NA	CASSLLGAINQPQHF	TGTGCCAGCAGCTTGTTGGGGGCGATCAATCAGCCCCAGCATTTT
TRBV5-4	NA	TRBJ1-2	TRBD1	CASSLAGTGGVYGYTF	TGTGCCAGCAGCTTGGCGGGGACAGGGGGGGTCTATGGCTACACCTTC
TRBV9	NA	TRBJ2-1	TRBD2	CASSTQREGPYNEQFF	TGTGCCAGCAGCACACAGCGGGAGGGCCCCTACAATGAGCAGTTCTTC
TRBV29-1	NA	TRBJ2-3	NA	CSVELLSDTQYF	TGCAGCGTTGAGTTACTTTCAGATACGCAGTATTTT
TRBV29-1	NA	TRBJ2-3	TRBD2	CSAHSGRIPDTQYF	TGCAGCGCCCATAGCGGGAGGATACCGGATACGCAGTATTTT
TRBV27	NA	TRBJ1-1	TRBD1	CASSLGVQGPGEAFF	TGTGCCAGCAGTTTAGGTGTACAGGGGCCGGGTGAAGCTTTCTTT